The T cell receptor beta chain described here comes from a study of blood T cells in healthy people across ages. Study-wide findings and caveats: In these data, TCR beta diversity tracked strongly with naive T cell percentage. CMV infection status of these donors was not known. The unsorted PBMCs prevented any conclusive comparison of naive versus antigen-experienced cells.

The authors ran a second PCR of 7 to 11 cycles using a sample-barcoded 5' primer and a J-beta primer mix. A template-switch adaptor containing 12 random nucleotides labeled each cDNA molecule. TCRdb fed the 5' RACE reads into MiXCR, producing one record per CDR3 protein. The table has 800,000 or so distinct CDR3 sequences, around 62% seen once; the top ten hold 25% to 35%. This clonotype has a count of ten or more. Antigen: not known. Germline CDR1 and CDR2: ENHRY and SYGVKD. The CDR3 is 16 amino acids. V was trimmed by 2 bases and J by 1 base, leaving 14 bases between them. The chain employs TRBV10-3 and TRBJ1-1, with no clear D. Sample: blood. The sequence derives from a man aged 30 to 45 in good health. The CDR3 sequence: CAISEPHGVENTEAFF. CDR3 bases: TGTGCCATCAGTGAGCCGCACGGGGTCGAGAACACTGAAGCTTTCTTT.